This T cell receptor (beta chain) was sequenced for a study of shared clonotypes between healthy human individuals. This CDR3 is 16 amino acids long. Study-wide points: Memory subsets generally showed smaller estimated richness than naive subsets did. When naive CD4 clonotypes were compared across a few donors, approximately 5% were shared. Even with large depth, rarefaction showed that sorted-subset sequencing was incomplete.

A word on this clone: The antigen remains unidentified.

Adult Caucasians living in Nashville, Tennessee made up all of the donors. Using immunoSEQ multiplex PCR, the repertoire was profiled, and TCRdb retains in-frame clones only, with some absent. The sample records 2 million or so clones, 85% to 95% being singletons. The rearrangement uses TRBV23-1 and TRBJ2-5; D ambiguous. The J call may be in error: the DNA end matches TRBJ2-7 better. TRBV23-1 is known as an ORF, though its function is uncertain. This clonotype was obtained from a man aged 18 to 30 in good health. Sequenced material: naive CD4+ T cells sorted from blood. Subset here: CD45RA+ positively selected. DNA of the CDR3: TGCGCCAGCAGTCAATCCTCAAAGCCAGACACCTACGAGCAGTACTTC. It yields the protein CASSQSSKPDTYEQYF.